These 14 T cell receptor beta chains originate from one sample sequenced in a study of regulatory T cells in long-lasting Graves disease. The time point is: newly diagnosed GD, antithyroid drugs for less than 3 months. From RNA extracted from PBMCs, the TCR library was made. To make TCR beta libraries, researchers used iRepertoire HTBI primers and Arm-PCR of CDR3 regions. One entry per CDR3 protein, called by TCRdb with MiXCR from the multiplex PCR reads. The repertoire holds 680,000 or so distinct CDR3 sequences, with approximately 15% as singletons. This sample was shared with a second study, whose subject was T cells in Graves' hyperthyroidism and ophthalmopathy.

The specimen comprised peripheral blood mononuclear cells (PBMCs), sampled at new diagnosis, from a patient treated with antithyroid drugs. The receptors were gathered from a woman in her 30s with Graves disease.

This clonotype was seen a few times. This chain links TRBV9 with TRBJ1-4; D unclear. With 2 bases removed from V and 4 bases from J, the gap between germline ends came to 18 bases. CDR3 length: 17 residues. Looked up from germline, CDR1 is SGDLS and CDR2 is YYNGEE. CDR3 DNA: TGTGCCAGCAGCGTTGGGGAAGATTCAATGGGTAATGAAAAACTGTTTTTT. Residues: CASSVGEDSMGNEKLFF.

This clonotype was counted ten times or more. The chain is built from TRBV27 and TRBJ2-7, with 7 bases lining up with TRBD2. The CDR3 extends over 16 amino acids. CDR1 is MNHEY and CDR2 is SMNVEV in the germline V gene (reference sequence). The trim removed 2 bases at V and 1 base at J, leaving 8 bases unmatched. CDR3 in amino acids: CASSLGRGDLSYEQYF. CDR3 sequence (DNA): TGTGCCAGCAGTTTAGGCCGGGGGGATTTGTCCTACGAGCAGTACTTC.

This clonotype showed up just a few times. The chain is built from TRBV30 and TRBJ1-1, with 7 positions matching TRBD1. The CDR3 runs 14 residues. Germline values: CDR1 GTSNPN, CDR2 SVGIG (reference sequence). V lost 7 bases and J lost 4; bases outside the gene matches: 12. CDR3 protein: CASSTQGVITEAFF. As DNA, the CDR3 is TGTGCCTCCTCGACGCAGGGGGTTATCACTGAAGCTTTCTTT.

This clonotype appeared many times. The chain is built from TRBV2 and TRBJ2-2; the D is unclear. Deletions cut 4 bases from V and 0 bases from J, with 12 bases between. The CDR3 sequence is 16 residues long. Germline V gene sequence: CDR1 SNHLY, CDR2 FYNNEI. The CDR3 nucleotides are TGTGCCAGCAGTGGAAAAGCGAGTGCGAACACCGGGGAGCTGTTTTTT. It translates to CASSGKASANTGELFF.

This rearrangement joins TRBV27 to TRBJ1-4; D might be TRBD1 (5 bases). The CDR3 totals 15 residues. V was trimmed by 5 bases and J by 3 bases, leaving 13 bases between them. Germline CDR1 and CDR2: MNHEY and SMNVEV (reference sequence). The CDR3 region has the DNA TGTGCCAGCAGTACCCTGACAGCACCTAATGAAAAACTGTTTTTT. As protein: CASSTLTAPNEKLFF.

The chain carries TRBV20-1 and TRBJ1-5; TRBD1 might be the D (6 bases). This CDR3 contains 15 residues. With 3 bases removed from V and 4 bases from J, the gap between germline ends came to 16 bases. The germline V gene encodes CDR1 DFQATT and CDR2 SNEGSKA (reference sequence). CDR3 nucleotides: TGCAGTGCTAGGATTGGCGACAGGCCTAATCAGCCCCAGCATTTT. It encodes CSARIGDRPNQPQHF.

This chain connects TRBV20-1 to TRBJ2-1; 14 bases are shared with TRBD2. The V gene's germline CDR1 is DFQATT and CDR2 SNEGSKA (reference sequence). V lost 0 bases and J lost 10; bases outside the gene matches: 5. CDR3 length equals 15 residues. CDR3 nucleotide sequence: TGCAGTGCTAGAGACGGGACTAGCGGGAGTTTGGAGCAGTTCTTC. It encodes CSARDGTSGSLEQFF.

The chain is built from TRBV19 and TRBJ1-5; 7 bases line up with TRBD1. The CDR3 is made up of 15 amino acids. Germline-derived CDR1 and CDR2 are LNHDA and SQIVND (reference sequence). The V gene end was trimmed by 3 bases and the J gene end by 4 bases; junction bases not matched to a gene: 6. DNA of the CDR3: TGTGCCAGTAGTATCGGGACAGATATTAATCAGCCCCAGCATTTT. This encodes CASSIGTDINQPQHF. Looking up the rest from reference TRBV19 and TRBJ1-5 gives the full variable domain: DGGITQSPKYLFRKEGQNVTLSCEQNLNHDAMYWYRQDPGQGLRLIYYSQIVNDFQKGDIAEGYSVSREKKESFPLTVTSAQKNPTAFYLCASSIGTDINQPQHFGDGTRLSIL.

The chain combines TRBV28 with TRBJ2-7; D call uncertain. The CDR3 runs 15 residues. V was clipped by 3 bases and J by 2 bases, with 14 bases between them. The germline gives CDR1 MDHEN, CDR2 SYDVKM. The CDR3 nucleotides read TGTGCCAGCAGTTTGCTGGGCGGCCTCCCCTACGAGCAGTACTTC. Protein sequence: CASSLLGGLPYEQYF.

The table lists this clonotype with many counts. The chain is built from TRBV2 and TRBJ2-1, with a tentative D call TRBD2 (5 bases). V lost 8 bases to trimming and J lost 10 bases, with 12 bases between them. The CDR3 runs 11 residues. Germline CDR1 reads SNHLY; CDR2 reads FYNNEI. The CDR3 reads CASFVPGEQFF. The CDR3, as DNA: TGTGCCAGCTTTGTGCCGGGGGAGCAGTTCTTC.

V and J are TRBV5-8 and TRBJ1-4; D is ambiguous. Germline assignment: CDR1 SGHTS and CDR2 YDEGEE. V lost 4 bases to trimming and J lost 0 bases, with 13 bases between them. The CDR3 sequence is 16 residues long. The CDR3 loop reads CASSHQKLTTNEKLFF. The CDR3 DNA reads TGTGCCAGCAGCCACCAAAAATTAACAACTAATGAAAAACTGTTTTTT.

CDR3 amino acids: CASSWGQGATNEKLFF. The DNA for the CDR3 is TGCGCCAGCAGCTGGGGACAGGGGGCGACTAATGAAAAACTGTTTTTT. The chain employs TRBV5-1 and TRBJ1-4; 12 bases fit TRBD1. Germline CDR1 reads SGHRS; CDR2 reads YFSETQ. The ends lost 3 bases at V and 2 bases at J; junction bases unmatched: 2. There are 16 residues in the CDR3.

This clonotype was seen a few times. The chain carries TRBV19 and TRBJ2-1; possible D gene TRBD2, 6 bases. The germline CDR1 and CDR2 sequences are LNHDA and SQIVND (reference sequence). Trimming cost V 2 bases and J 5 bases, with 10 bases left between them. CDR3 length: 14 amino acids. The CDR3 spells CASSIRDFDNEQFF. The CDR3 DNA is TGTGCCAGTAGTATAAGGGACTTCGACAATGAGCAGTTCTTC.

This clonotype turned up a few times. This chain links TRBV9 with TRBJ2-1; a weak D match, TRBD2 (6 bases). Trimming pared 1 base from V and 5 bases from J, leaving 13 bases between. The CDR3 runs to 15 residues. Germline CDR1 SGDLS, CDR2 YYNGEE. The CDR3 protein is CASSVPGLIDNEQFF. In nucleotides, the CDR3 is TGTGCCAGCAGCGTACCGGGACTCATAGACAATGAGCAGTTCTTC. The whole variable domain, filled in from reference TRBV9 and TRBJ2-1, reads DSGVTQTPKHLITATGQRVTLRCSPRSGDLSVYWYQQSLDQGLQFLIQYYNGEERAKGNILERFSAQQFPDLHSELNLSSLELGDSALYFCASSVPGLIDNEQFFGPGTRLTVL.